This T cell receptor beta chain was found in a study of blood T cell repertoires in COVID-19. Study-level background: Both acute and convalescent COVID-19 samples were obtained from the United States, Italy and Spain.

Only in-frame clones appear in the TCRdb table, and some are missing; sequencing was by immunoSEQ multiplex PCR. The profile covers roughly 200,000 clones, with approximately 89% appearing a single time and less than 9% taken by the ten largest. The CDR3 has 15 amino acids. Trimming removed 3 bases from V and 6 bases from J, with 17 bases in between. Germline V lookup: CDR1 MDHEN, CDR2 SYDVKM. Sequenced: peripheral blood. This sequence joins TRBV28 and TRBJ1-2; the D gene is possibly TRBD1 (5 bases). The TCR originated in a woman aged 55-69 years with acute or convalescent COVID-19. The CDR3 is CASSFAGRRNDGYTF. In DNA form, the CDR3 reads TGTGCCAGCAGTTTTGCAGGGCGAAGGAACGATGGCTACACCTTC.